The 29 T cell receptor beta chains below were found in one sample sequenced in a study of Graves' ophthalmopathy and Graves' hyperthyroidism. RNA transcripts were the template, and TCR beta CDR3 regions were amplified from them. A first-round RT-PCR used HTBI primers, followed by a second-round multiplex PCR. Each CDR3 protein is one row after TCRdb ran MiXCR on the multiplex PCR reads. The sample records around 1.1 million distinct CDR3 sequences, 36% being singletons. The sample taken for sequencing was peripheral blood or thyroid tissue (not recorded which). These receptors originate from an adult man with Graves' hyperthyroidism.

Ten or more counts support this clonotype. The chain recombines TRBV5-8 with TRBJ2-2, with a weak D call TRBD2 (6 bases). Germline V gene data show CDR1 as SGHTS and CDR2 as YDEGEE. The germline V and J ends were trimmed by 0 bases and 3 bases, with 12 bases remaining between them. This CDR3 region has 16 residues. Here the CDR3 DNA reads TGTGCCAGCAGCTTGGAGTTAAGGGACTACACCGGGGAGCTGTTTTTT. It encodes CASSLELRDYTGELFF.

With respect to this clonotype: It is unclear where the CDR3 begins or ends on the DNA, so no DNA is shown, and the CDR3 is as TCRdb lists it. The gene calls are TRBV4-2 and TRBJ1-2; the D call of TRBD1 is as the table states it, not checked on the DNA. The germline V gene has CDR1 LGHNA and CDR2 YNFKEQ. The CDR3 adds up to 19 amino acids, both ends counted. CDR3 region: CASSDRGTNTGELFFGYTF.

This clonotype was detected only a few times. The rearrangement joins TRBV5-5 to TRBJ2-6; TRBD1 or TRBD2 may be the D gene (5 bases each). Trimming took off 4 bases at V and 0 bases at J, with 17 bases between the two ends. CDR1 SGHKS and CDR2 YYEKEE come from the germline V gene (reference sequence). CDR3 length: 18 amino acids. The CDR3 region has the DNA TGTGCCAGCAGCCCCGGACGAGGGACCAACTCTGGGGCCAACGTCCTGACTTTC. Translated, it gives CASSPGRGTNSGANVLTF.

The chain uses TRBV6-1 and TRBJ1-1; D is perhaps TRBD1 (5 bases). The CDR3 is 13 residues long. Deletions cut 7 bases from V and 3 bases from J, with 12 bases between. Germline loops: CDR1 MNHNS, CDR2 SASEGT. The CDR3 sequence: CASKRDPYTEAFF. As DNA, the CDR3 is TGTGCCAGCAAGCGGGACCCGTACACTGAAGCTTTCTTT.

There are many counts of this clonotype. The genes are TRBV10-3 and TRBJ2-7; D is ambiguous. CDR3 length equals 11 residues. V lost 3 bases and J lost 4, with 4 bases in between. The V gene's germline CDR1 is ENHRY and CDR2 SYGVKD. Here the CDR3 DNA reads TGTGCCATCAGTGACAAGTACGAGCAGTACTTC. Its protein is CAISDKYEQYF.

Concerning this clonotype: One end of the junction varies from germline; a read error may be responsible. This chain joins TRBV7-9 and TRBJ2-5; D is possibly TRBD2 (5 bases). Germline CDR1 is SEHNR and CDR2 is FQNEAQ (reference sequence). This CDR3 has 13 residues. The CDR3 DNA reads TGTGCCCGCAGCCCCCGGACTGGAGAGACCCAGTACTTC. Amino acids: CARSPRTGETQYF. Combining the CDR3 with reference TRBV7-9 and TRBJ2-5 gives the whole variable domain DTGVSQNPRHKITKRGQNVTFRCDPISEHNRLYWYRQTLGQGPEFLTYFQNEAQLEKSRLLSDRFSAERPKGSFSTLEIQRTEQGDSAMYLCARSPRTGETQYFGPGTRLLVL.

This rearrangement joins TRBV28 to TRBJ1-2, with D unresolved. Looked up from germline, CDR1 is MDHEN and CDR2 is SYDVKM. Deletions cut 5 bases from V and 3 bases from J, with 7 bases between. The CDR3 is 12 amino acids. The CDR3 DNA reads TGTGCCAGCAGTCCTCGATACTATGGCTACACCTTC. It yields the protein CASSPRYYGYTF.

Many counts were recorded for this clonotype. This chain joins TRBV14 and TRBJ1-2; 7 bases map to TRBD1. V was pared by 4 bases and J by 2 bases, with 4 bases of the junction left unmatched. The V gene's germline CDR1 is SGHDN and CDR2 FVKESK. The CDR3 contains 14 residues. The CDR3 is CASSRDSKNYGYTF. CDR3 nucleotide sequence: TGTGCCAGCAGCCGGGACAGCAAAAACTATGGCTACACCTTC.

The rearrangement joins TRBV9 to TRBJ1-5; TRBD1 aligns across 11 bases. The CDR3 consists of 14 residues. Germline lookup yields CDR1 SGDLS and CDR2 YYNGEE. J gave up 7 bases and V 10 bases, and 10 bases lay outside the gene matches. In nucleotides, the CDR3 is TGTGCCTGCACCCCGGACAGGGGGCGGCAGCCCCAGCATTTT. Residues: CACTPDRGRQPQHF.

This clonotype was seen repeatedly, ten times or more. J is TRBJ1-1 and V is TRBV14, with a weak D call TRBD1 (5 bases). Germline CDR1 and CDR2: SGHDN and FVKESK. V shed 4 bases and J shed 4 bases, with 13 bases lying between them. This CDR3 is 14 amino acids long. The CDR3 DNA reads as TGTGCCAGCAGCCGGGGACCGCGATCCACTGAAGCTTTCTTT. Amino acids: CASSRGPRSTEAFF.

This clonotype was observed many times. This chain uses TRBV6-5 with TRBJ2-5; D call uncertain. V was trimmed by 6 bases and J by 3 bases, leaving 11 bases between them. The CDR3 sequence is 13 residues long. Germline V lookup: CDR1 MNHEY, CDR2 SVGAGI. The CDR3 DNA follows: TGTGCCAGCAGCGCCCAACCAGAAGAGACCCAGTACTTC. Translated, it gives CASSAQPEETQYF.

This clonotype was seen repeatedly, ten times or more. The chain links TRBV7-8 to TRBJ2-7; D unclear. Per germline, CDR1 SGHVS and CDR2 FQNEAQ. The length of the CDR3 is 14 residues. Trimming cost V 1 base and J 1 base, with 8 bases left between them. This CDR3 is CASSLVLSSYEQYF. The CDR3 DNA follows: TGTGCCAGCAGCTTAGTACTGTCGTCCTACGAGCAGTACTTC.

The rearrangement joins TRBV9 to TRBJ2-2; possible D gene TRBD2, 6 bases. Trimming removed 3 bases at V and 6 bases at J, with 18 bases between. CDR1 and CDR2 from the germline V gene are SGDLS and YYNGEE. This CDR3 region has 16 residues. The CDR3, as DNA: TGTGCCAGCAGCGCCCGACATGGGGACTGGGCCGGGGAGCTGTTTTTT. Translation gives CASSARHGDWAGELFF.

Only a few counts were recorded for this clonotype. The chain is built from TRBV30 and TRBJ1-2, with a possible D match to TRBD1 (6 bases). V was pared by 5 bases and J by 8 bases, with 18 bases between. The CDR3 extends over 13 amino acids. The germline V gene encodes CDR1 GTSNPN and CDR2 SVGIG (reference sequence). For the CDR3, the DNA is TGTGCCTGGCGACAACAGGGTCTATACGGCTACACCTTC. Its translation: CAWRQQGLYGYTF.

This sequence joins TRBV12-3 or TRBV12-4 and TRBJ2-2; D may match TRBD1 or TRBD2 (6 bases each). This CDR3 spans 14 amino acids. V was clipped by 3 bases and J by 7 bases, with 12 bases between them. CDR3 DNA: TGTGCCAGCAGTTTTCGGGGGCCAGGCGGGGAGCTGTTTTTT. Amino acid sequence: CASSFRGPGGELFF.

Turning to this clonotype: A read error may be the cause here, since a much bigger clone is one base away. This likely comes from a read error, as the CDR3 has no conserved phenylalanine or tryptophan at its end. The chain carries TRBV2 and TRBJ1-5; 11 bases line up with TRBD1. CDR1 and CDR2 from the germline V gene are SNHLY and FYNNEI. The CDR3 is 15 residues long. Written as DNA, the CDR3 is TGTGCCATCAGTAGTGGGACAGGGGGAAATCAGCCCCAGCATCTT. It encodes CAISSGTGGNQPQHL.

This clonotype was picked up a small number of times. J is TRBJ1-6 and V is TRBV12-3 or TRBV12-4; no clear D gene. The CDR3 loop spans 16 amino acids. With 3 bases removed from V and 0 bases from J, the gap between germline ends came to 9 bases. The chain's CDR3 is CASSFRGSSYNSPLHF. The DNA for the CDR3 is TGTGCCAGCAGTTTTCGAGGGAGCTCCTATAATTCACCCCTCCACTTT.

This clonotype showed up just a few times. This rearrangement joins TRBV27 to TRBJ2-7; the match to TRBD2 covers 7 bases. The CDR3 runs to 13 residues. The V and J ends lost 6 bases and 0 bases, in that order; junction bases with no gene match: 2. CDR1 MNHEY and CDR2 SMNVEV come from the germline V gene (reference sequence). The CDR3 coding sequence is TGTGCCAGCAGGCGGACTAGCTCCTACGAGCAGTACTTC. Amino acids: CASRRTSSYEQYF.

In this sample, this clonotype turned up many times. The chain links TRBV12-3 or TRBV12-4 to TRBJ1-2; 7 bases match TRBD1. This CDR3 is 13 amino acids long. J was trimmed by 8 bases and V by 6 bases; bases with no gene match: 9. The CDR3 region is CASSDRVMSGYTF. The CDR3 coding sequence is TGTGCCAGCAGCGACAGGGTGATGAGCGGCTACACCTTC.

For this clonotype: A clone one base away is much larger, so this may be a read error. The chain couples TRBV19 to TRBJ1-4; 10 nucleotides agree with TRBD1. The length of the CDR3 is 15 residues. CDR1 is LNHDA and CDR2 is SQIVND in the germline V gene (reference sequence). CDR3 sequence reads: CASSNPGQGSEKLLF. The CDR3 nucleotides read TGTGCCAGTAGTAACCCGGGACAGGGGAGTGAAAAACTGCTTTTT.

The chain's CDR3 is CASSHRGSRPSPLHF. Written as DNA, the CDR3 is TGTGCCAGCAGTCACAGGGGGTCACGGCCTTCACCCCTCCACTTT. V gene TRBV5-5 combines with J gene TRBJ1-6, with 8 bases identical to TRBD1. The germline V gene has CDR1 SGHKS and CDR2 YYEKEE (reference sequence). The V gene end was trimmed by 5 bases and the J gene end by 9 bases; junction bases not matched to a gene: 10. CDR3 length: 15 amino acids.

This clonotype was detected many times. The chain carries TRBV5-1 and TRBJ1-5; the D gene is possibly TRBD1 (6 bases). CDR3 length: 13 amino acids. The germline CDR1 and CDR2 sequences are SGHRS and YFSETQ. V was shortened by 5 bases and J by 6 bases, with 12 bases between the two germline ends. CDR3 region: CASRSMGAQPQHF. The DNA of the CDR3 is TGCGCCAGCAGGTCGATGGGGGCTCAGCCCCAGCATTTT.

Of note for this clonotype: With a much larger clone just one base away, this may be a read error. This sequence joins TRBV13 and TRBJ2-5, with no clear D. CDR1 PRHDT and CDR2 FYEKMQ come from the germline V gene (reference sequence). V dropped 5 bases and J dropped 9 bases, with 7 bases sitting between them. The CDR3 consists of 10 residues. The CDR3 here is CASSPISQYF. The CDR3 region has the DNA TGTGCCAGCAGCCCCATATCCCAGTACTTC.

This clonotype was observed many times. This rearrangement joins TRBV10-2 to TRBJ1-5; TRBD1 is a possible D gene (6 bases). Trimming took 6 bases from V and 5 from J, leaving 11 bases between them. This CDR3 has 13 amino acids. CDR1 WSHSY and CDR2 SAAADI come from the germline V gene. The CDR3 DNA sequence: TGCGCCAGCAGGAGGACAGAGGATCAGCCCCAGCATTTT. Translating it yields CASRRTEDQPQHF.

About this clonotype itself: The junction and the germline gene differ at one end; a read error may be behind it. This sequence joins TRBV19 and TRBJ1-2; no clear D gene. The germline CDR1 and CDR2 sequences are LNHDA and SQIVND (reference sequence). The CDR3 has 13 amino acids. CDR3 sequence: CASSIGQDYGHTF. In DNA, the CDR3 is TGTGCCAGTAGTATCGGTCAGGACTATGGCCACACCTTC.

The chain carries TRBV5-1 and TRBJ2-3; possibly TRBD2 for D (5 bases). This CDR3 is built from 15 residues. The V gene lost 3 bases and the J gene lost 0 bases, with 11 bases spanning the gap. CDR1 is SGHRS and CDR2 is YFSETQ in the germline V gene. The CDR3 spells CASSSGRTSTDTQYF. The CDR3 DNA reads TGCGCCAGCAGCTCCGGACGGACTAGCACAGATACGCAGTATTTT.

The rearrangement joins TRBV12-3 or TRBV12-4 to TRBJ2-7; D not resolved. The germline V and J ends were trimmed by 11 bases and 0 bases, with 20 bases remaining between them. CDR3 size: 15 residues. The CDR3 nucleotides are TGTGCCGGCAAAAGCTTGGACGAAAGCTCCTACGAGCAGTACTTC. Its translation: CAGKSLDESSYEQYF.

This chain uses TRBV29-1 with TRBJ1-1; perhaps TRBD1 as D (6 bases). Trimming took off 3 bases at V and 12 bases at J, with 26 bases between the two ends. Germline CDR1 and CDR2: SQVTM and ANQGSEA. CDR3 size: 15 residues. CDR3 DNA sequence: TGCAGCGTTGACCCACCGGGGGGGCGTGGGTATCGGTCTTTCTTT. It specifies CSVDPPGGRGYRSFF.

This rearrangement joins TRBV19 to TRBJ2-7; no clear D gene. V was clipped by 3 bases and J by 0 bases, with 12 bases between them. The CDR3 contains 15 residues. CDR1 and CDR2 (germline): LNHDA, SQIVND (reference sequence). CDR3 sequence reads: CASSISPGDSYEQYF. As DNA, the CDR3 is TGTGCCAGTAGTATTAGTCCAGGAGACTCCTACGAGCAGTACTTC.